The present T cell receptor (beta chain) was sequenced within a study of shared clonotypes between healthy human individuals. CDR3 length: 14 residues. V shed 5 bases and J 5 bases; nucleotides not matched to a gene: 7. The germline V gene has CDR1 MNHEY and CDR2 SVGAGI. Profiling relied on immunoSEQ multiplex PCR, and the TCRdb table lists in-frame clones only, not all of them. The data hold about 2.3 million clones, with roughly 93% observed a single time. Study-wide results and caveats: Clonotypes not shared had lower generation probabilities than those common to all four donors.

Concerning this clone: Antigen: not known.

The rearrangement links TRBV6-5 to TRBJ1-1; TRBD1 agrees at 8 bases. This sequence was found in a man aged 18 to 30 in good health. Some clones in this sample may be carry-over from other donors' samples. Sequencing was performed on naive CD4+ T cells from PBMCs. As to subset: CD45RA+ positively selected. The CDR3, as DNA: TGTGCCAGCAGTGAGCGACAGGGGATAACTGAAGCTTTCTTT. Translation gives CASSERQGITEAFF.